This T cell receptor (beta chain) emerged from a study of OX40 agonist ivuxolimab in advanced cancers. Study context: Every 2 weeks, patients received ivuxolimab intravenously, dosed at 0.01 to 10 mg/kg. Aged roughly 23 to 79 with a mean of approximately 57 years, they were around 83% male. Three patients, one with hepatocellular carcinoma and two with cutaneous melanoma, responded partially.

V shed 10 bases and J 3 bases; nucleotides not matched to a gene: 9. CDR1 WNHNN and CDR2 SYGVQD come from the germline V gene (reference sequence). This CDR3 has 14 residues. The repertoire was sequenced with immunoSEQ multiplex PCR; TCRdb's copy has only in-frame clones and lacks some. This sample has about 96,000 clones; 84% occur once, and the top ten carry about 5.8%. The chain couples TRBV10-1 to TRBJ2-7; 10 nucleotides agree with TRBD2. Sequenced material: CD4+ or CD8+ T cells sorted from blood, taken in a trial of the OX40 agonist ivuxolimab. This TCR came from an adult with an advanced solid tumor such as melanoma, head and neck, liver or kidney cancer. This CDR3 reads CAIRLAGICYEQYF. The CDR3 DNA is TGCGCCATACGACTAGCGGGTATTTGCTACGAGCAGTACTTC.